The 16 T cell receptor beta chains given below trace back to one sample, sequenced in a study of T-cell memory formation after mild COVID-19. TCRdb itself ran the 5' RACE reads through MiXCR, one entry per CDR3 protein. The repertoire holds 170,000 or so distinct CDR3 sequences, with over 20% as singletons. Sequencing input: PBMCs or a T cell subset sorted from them (not recorded which). The source is an adult woman who had mild COVID-19 (a few samples of this study predate the infection). Cell type and time point are not known.

The chain has TRBV6-5 and TRBJ2-2; D not certain. V lost 4 bases and J 2 bases, leaving 14 bases between the germline ends. CDR1 is MNHEY and CDR2 is SVGAGI in the germline V gene. This CDR3 spans 16 amino acids. Here the CDR3 DNA reads TGTGCCAGCAGTTCTCTACCATTCAGCAACACCGGGGAGCTGTTTTTT. Translating it yields CASSSLPFSNTGELFF.

The chain joins TRBV29-1 to TRBJ2-3, with D possibly being TRBD1 or TRBD2 (5 bases each). The germline V gene encodes CDR1 SQVTM and CDR2 ANQGSEA. The CDR3 is 13 amino acids. The V gene lost 6 bases and the J gene lost 2 bases, with 12 bases spanning the gap. As DNA, the CDR3 is TGCAGCGTGACGGGGACGATCACAGATACGCAGTATTTT. Its protein is CSVTGTITDTQYF.

This clonotype has only one observation. The rearrangement links TRBV20-1 to TRBJ2-1; 8 bases line up with TRBD2. The CDR3 sequence is 15 residues long. The V gene's germline CDR1 is DFQATT and CDR2 SNEGSKA (reference sequence). With 1 base clipped from V and 0 bases from J, the junction kept 2 bases outside the gene matches. The CDR3 sequence is CSARGLASSYNEQFF. The CDR3 DNA sequence: TGCAGTGCTAGAGGACTAGCGAGCTCCTACAATGAGCAGTTCTTC.

This clonotype was detected a few times. The chain links TRBV4-2 to TRBJ2-2, with D tentatively TRBD1 or TRBD2 (5 bases each). Germline CDR1 LGHNA, CDR2 YNFKEQ. This CDR3 contains 15 residues. Trimming took off 0 bases at V and 8 bases at J, with 13 bases between the two ends. CDR3 loop: CASSQDMGPAGELFF. CDR3 bases: TGTGCCAGCAGCCAAGATATGGGACCGGCAGGGGAGCTGTTTTTT.

The chain employs TRBV20-1 and TRBJ2-7; D perhaps matches TRBD1 (5 bases). This CDR3 is built from 15 residues. With 0 bases removed from V and 5 bases from J, the gap between germline ends came to 17 bases. Germline CDR1 and CDR2: DFQATT and SNEGSKA (reference sequence). For the CDR3, the DNA is TGCAGTGCTAGAGATAGGGGCGCATCCTCTCACGAGCAGTACTTC. Protein product: CSARDRGASSHEQYF.

This clonotype was observed at least ten times. This chain links TRBV9 with TRBJ1-5; no clear D gene. The CDR3 loop spans 15 amino acids. The ends were cut back, 3 bases at V and 4 bases at J, with 14 bases in the middle. CDR1 and CDR2 (germline): SGDLS, YYNGEE. CDR3 nucleotide sequence: TGTGCCAGCAGCGAGGGTTCCCTTGCGAATCAGCCCCAGCATTTT. Encoded protein: CASSEGSLANQPQHF.

This clonotype has more than one count but fewer than ten. The J gene is TRBJ2-3, the V gene TRBV12-3 or TRBV12-4; D perhaps matches TRBD1 (5 bases). The CDR3 covers 15 residues. Deletions cut 5 bases from V and 0 bases from J, with 12 bases between. Here the CDR3 reads CASSPQGRSTDTQYF. CDR3 bases: TGTGCCAGCAGTCCCCAGGGTCGAAGCACAGATACGCAGTATTTT.

This clonotype was picked up one time. The CDR3 coding sequence is TGTGCCAGCAGCTTAGAGGGGCCGACTTTCTACGAGCAGTACTTC. Its translation is CASSLEGPTFYEQYF. The chain has TRBV7-6 and TRBJ2-7; possibly TRBD1 for D (5 bases). V lost 1 base to trimming and J lost 3 bases, with 13 bases between them. The CDR3 is made up of 15 amino acids. In germline, CDR1 is SGHVS, CDR2 FNYEAQ. Together with reference TRBV7-6 and TRBJ2-7, the CDR3 gives the full variable domain: GAGVSQSPRYKVTKRGQDVALRCDPISGHVSLYWYRQALGQGPEFLTYFNYEAQQDKSGLPNDRFSAERPEGSISTLTIQRTEQRDSAMYRCASSLEGPTFYEQYFGPGTRLTVT.

This clonotype has a handful of counts. This sequence joins TRBV4-1 and TRBJ1-2; 12 bases line up with TRBD1. Germline CDR1 is MGHRA and CDR2 is YSYEKL. The CDR3 is made up of 17 amino acids. Trimming took 0 bases from V and 4 from J; bases not matched to a gene: 6. CDR3 coding DNA: TGCGCCAGCAGCCAAGAGGGACCGGGACAGGGGGCCTATGGCTACACCTTC. It codes for CASSQEGPGQGAYGYTF.

This clonotype was counted only a few times. V usage is TRBV7-9 and J usage is TRBJ2-5; D remains ambiguous. Trimming removed 4 bases at V and 4 bases at J, with 10 bases between. The CDR3 runs 13 residues. The germline CDR1 and CDR2 sequences are SEHNR and FQNEAQ (reference sequence). The CDR3 nucleotides are TGTGCCAGCAGCTCCTCTCCTAGAGAGACCCAGTACTTC. It specifies CASSSSPRETQYF.

The rearrangement joins TRBV9 to TRBJ2-2, with D unresolved. Germline V CDR1 and CDR2: SGDLS, YYNGEE. V lost 0 bases, J lost 6 bases, and 12 bases lay in between. CDR3 length: 15 amino acids. The DNA of the CDR3 is TGTGCCAGCAGCGTAGGGTCGAGTTGGGCCGGGGAGCTGTTTTTT. It codes for CASSVGSSWAGELFF.

This clonotype was seen a handful of times. V and J are TRBV14 and TRBJ1-5; 7 bases are a match to TRBD1. Germline CDR1 SGHDN, CDR2 FVKESK. J was trimmed by 3 bases and V by 3 bases; bases with no gene match: 11. This CDR3 is 17 amino acids long. In DNA, the CDR3 is TGTGCCAGCAGCCAGCAAGTTCTGGGACAGCTCAATCAGCCCCAGCATTTT. It codes for CASSQQVLGQLNQPQHF.

The chain couples TRBV27 to TRBJ2-5; tentatively, D is TRBD2 (5 bases). The CDR3 totals 15 residues. Germline V gene sequence: CDR1 MNHEY, CDR2 SMNVEV (reference sequence). V lost 4 bases to trimming and J lost 0 bases, with 12 bases between them. CDR3 sequence reads: CASSWGGGYQETQYF. The DNA for the CDR3 is TGTGCCAGCAGTTGGGGTGGCGGGTACCAAGAGACCCAGTACTTC.

V usage is TRBV7-9 and J usage is TRBJ2-5, with D maybe TRBD1 (6 bases). V was cut by 5 bases and J by 1 base, with 11 bases left in between. The CDR3 consists of 14 residues. Germline lookup yields CDR1 SEHNR and CDR2 FQNEAQ (reference sequence). The CDR3 nucleotides read TGTGCCAGCAGCGAGGAGGACAGCCAAGAGACCCAGTACTTC. Translation: CASSEEDSQETQYF. The full variable domain, in which reference TRBV7-9 and TRBJ2-5 provide the parts outside the CDR3, is DTGVSQNPRHKITKRGQNVTFRCDPISEHNRLYWYRQTLGQGPEFLTYFQNEAQLEKSRLLSDRFSAERPKGSFSTLEIQRTEQGDSAMYLCASSEEDSQETQYFGPGTRLLVL.

V is TRBV7-2 and J is TRBJ2-5, with a possible D match to TRBD1 (6 bases). Per germline, CDR1 SGHTA and CDR2 FQGNSA. Trimming pared 5 bases from V and 2 bases from J, leaving 21 bases between. This CDR3 contains 17 residues. CDR3 in DNA: TGTGCCAGCAGCAACAAACAGGGACCCGGAGGACAAGAGACCCAGTACTTC. It encodes CASSNKQGPGGQETQYF.

This chain links TRBV12-3 or TRBV12-4 with TRBJ1-2; D is unclear. The CDR3 covers 13 residues. V shed 5 bases and J shed 8 bases, with 15 bases lying between them. DNA of the CDR3: TGTGCCAGCAGTCCGGTGGGCCCCCGAGGCTACACCTTC. It codes for CASSPVGPRGYTF.